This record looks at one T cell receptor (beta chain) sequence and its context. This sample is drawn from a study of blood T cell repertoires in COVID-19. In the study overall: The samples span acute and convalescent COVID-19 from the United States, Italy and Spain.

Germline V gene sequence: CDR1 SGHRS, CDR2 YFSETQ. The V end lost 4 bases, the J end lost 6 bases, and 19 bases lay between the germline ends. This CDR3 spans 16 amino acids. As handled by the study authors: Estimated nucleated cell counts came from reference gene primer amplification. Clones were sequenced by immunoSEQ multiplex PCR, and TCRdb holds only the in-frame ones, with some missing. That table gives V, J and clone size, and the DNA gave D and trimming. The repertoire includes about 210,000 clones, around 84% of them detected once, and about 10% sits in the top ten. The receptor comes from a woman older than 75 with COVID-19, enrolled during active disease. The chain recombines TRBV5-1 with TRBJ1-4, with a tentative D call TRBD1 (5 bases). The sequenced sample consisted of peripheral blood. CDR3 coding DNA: TGCGCCAGCAGCCGAAGCTTACAGGCATGGGATGAAAAACTGTTTTTT. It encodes CASSRSLQAWDEKLFF.